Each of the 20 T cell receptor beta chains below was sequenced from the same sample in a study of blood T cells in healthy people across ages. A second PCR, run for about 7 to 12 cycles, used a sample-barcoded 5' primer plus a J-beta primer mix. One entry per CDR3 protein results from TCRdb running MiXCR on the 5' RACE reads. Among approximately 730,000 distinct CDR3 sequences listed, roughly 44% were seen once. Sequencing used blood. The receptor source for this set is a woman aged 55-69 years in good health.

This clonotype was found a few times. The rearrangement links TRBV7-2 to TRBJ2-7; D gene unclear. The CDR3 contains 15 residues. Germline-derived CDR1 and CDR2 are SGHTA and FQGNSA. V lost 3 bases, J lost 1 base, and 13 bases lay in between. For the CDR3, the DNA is TGTGCCAGCAGCTTGTCTTATACCAGGTCCTACGAGCAGTACTTC. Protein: CASSLSYTRSYEQYF.

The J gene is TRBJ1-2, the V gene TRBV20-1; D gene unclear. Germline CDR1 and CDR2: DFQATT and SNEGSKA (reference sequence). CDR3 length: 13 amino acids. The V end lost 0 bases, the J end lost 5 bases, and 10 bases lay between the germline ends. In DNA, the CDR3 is TGCAGTGCTAGAGATGGCCCGGGGTATGGCTACACCTTC. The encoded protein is CSARDGPGYGYTF.

The CDR3 DNA reads TGCAGCGTTGCGACAGGGGGCGGCAGTCAGCCCCAGCATTTT. Amino acid sequence: CSVATGGGSQPQHF. The chain combines TRBV29-1 with TRBJ1-5, with 10 bases identical to TRBD1. Germline V CDR1 and CDR2: SQVTM, ANQGSEA. Trimming took 4 bases from V and 6 from J; bases not matched to a gene: 6. The CDR3 consists of 14 residues.

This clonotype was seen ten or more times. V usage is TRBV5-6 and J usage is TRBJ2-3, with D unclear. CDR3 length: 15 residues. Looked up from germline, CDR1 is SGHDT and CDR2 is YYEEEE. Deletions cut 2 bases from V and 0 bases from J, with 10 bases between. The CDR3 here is CASSFGISSTDTQYF. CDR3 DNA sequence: TGTGCCAGCAGCTTTGGAATCTCTAGCACAGATACGCAGTATTTT.

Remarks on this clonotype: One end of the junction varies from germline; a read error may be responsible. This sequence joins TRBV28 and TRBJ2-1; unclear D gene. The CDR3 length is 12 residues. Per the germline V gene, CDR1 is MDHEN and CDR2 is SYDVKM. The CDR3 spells CASNLSYNEQFF. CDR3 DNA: TGTGCCAGCAATTTAAGCTACAATGAGCAGTTCTTC.

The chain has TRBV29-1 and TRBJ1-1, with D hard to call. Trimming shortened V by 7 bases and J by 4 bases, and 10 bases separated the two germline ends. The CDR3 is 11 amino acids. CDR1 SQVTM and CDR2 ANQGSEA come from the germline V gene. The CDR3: CSGRGTTEAFF. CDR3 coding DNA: TGCAGCGGACGGGGAACCACTGAAGCTTTCTTT. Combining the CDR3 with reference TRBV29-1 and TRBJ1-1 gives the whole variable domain SAVISQKPSRDICQRGTSLTIQCQVDSQVTMMFWYRQQPGQSLTLIATANQGSEATYESGFVIDKFPISRPNLTFSTLTVSNMSPEDSSIYLCSGRGTTEAFFGQGTRLTVV.

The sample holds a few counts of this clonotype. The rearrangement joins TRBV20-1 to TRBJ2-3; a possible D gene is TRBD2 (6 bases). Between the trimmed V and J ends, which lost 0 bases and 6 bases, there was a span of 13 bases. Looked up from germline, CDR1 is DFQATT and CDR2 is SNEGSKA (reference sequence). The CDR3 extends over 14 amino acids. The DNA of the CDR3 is TGCAGTGCTAGAGAGGGACTTCCCCCGGATACGCAGTATTTT. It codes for CSAREGLPPDTQYF.

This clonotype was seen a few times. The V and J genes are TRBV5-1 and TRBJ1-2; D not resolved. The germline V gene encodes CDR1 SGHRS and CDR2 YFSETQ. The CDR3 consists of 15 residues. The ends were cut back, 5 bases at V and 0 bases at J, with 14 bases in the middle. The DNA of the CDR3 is TGCGCCAGCAGGAGGGCCCTAATGTCTAACTATGGCTACACCTTC. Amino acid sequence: CASRRALMSNYGYTF.

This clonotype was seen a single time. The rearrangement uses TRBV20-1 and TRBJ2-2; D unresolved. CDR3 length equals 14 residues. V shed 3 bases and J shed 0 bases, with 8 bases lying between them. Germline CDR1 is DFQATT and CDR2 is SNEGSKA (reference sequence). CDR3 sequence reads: CSASHRANTGELFF. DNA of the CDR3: TGCAGTGCTAGTCACAGAGCGAACACCGGGGAGCTGTTTTTT.

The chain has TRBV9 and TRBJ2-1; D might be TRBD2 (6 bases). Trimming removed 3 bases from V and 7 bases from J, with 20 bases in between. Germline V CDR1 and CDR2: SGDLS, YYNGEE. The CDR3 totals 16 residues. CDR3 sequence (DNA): TGTGCCAGCAGCGCCTCCCCCTCCGGGAGTGGAAATGAGCAGTTCTTC. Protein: CASSASPSGSGNEQFF.

Here the CDR3 reads CASSLGQVNGYTF. The CDR3 region has the DNA TGTGCCAGCAGCCTCGGACAGGTGAATGGCTACACCTTC. The rearrangement links TRBV7-9 to TRBJ1-2; 7 positions match TRBD1. Per the germline V gene, CDR1 is SEHNR and CDR2 is FQNEAQ (reference sequence). J was trimmed by 6 bases and V by 5 bases; bases with no gene match: 6. There are 13 residues in the CDR3.

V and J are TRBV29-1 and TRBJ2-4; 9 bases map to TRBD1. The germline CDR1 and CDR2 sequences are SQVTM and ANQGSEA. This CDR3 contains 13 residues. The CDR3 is CRGLGDRENIQYF. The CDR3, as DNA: TGCAGGGGGCTAGGGGACAGGGAAAACATTCAGTACTTC. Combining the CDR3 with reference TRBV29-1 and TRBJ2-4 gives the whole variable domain SAVISQKPSRDICQRGTSLTIQCQVDSQVTMMFWYRQQPGQSLTLIATANQGSEATYESGFVIDKFPISRPNLTFSTLTVSNMSPEDSSIYLCRGLGDRENIQYFGAGTRLSVL.

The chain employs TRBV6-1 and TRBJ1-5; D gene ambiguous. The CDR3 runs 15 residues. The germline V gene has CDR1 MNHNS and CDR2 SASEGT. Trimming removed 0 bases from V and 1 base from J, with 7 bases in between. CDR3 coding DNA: TGTGCCAGCAGTGAAGCGCGGGAGAGCAATCAGCCCCAGCATTTT. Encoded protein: CASSEARESNQPQHF.

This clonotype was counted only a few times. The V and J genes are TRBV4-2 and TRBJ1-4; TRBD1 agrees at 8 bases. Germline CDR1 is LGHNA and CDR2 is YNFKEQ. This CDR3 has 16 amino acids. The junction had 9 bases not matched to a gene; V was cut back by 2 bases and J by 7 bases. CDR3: CASSQLGQGEFEKLFF. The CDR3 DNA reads TGTGCCAGCAGCCAACTCGGACAGGGAGAATTTGAAAAACTGTTTTTT.

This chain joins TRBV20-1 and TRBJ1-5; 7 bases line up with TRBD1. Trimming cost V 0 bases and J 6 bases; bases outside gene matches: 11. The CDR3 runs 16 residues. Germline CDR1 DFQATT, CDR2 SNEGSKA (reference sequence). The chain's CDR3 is CSARDGKQGTSQPQHF. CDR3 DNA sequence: TGCAGTGCTAGAGATGGTAAACAGGGGACCAGTCAGCCCCAGCATTTT.

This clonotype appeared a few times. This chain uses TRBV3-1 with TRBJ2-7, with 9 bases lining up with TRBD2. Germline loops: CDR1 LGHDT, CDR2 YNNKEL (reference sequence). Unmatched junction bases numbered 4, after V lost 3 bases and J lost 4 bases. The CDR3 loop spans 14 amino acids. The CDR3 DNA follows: TGTGCCAGCAGCCAGCGGGAGGGCAGATACGAGCAGTACTTC. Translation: CASSQREGRYEQYF.

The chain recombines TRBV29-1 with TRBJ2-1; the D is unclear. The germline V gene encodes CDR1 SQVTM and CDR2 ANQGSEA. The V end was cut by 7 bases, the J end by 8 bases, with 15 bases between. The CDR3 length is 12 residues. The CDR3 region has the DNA TGCAGCGCCGATTCAACGGGCGATGAGCAGTTCTTC. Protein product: CSADSTGDEQFF.

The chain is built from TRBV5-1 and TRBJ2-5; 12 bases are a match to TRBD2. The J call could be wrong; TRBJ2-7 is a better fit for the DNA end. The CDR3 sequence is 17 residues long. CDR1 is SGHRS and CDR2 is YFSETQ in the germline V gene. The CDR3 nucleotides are TGCGCCAGCAGCTTGGGGACTAGCGGGAACCGTCCCTACGAGCAGTACTTC. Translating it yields CASSLGTSGNRPYEQYF.

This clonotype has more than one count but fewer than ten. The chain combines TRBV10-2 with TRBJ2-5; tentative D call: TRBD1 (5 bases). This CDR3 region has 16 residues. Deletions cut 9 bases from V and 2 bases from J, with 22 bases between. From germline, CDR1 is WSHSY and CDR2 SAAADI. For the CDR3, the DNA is TGCGCCAGGAACTCCATCTGGACACAGCTTCAAGAGACCCAGTACTTC. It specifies CARNSIWTQLQETQYF.

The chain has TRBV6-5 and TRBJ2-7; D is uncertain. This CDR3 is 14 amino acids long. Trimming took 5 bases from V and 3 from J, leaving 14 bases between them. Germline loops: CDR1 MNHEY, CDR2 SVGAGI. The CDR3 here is CASSRAVENYEQYF. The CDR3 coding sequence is TGTGCCAGCAGTCGAGCTGTGGAAAACTACGAGCAGTACTTC.